Included here is one T cell receptor (beta chain) sequence, with context. Its antigen is as yet unknown. The germline V gene encodes CDR1 SGHVS and CDR2 FQNEAQ. V lost 1 base and J lost 2; bases outside the gene matches: 1. There are 14 residues in the CDR3. Each CDR3 protein gets one entry after TCRdb re-called the 5' RACE reads with MiXCR. This table has about 92,000 distinct CDR3 sequences, 12% appearing once. This sample is part of a study of spatial heterogeneity in lung cancer. On the study more broadly: A unique TCR and UMI combination showed up more than ten times in raw reads, on average. Whole-study results and caveats: At tumor resection, ubiquitous expanded TCRs were detected in blood more often than later.

Time point indicated: sample taken at primary tumor resection. Unsorted tumor, nontumor lung tissue or cryopreserved PBMC supplied the whole RNA. The cohort: 65 to 80 early-stage, untreated non-small cell lung cancer patients. V and J are TRBV7-8 and TRBJ1-2; 7 bases fit TRBD1. Sequenced material: PBMCs, taken at surgery. This TCR was sampled from a male donor with early-stage non-small cell lung cancer. The CDR3 loop reads CASSLGGQNYGYTF. In nucleotides, the CDR3 is TGTGCCAGCAGCTTAGGGGGACAGAACTATGGCTACACCTTC.